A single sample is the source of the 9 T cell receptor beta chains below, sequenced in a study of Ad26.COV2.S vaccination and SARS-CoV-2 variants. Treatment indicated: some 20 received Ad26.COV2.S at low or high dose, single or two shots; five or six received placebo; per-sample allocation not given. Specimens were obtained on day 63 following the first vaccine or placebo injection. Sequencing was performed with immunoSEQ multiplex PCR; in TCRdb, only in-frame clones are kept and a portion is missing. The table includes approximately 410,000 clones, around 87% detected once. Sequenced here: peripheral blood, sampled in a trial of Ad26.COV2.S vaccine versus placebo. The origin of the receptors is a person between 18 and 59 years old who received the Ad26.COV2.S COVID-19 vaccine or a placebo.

The chain's CDR3 is CASSLDRGRWETQYF. The CDR3 region has the DNA TGTGCCAGCAGCTTAGACAGGGGGCGATGGGAGACCCAGTACTTC. V is TRBV11-1 and J is TRBJ2-5; 9 nucleotides align to TRBD1. Trimming cost V 1 base and J 5 bases; bases outside gene matches: 5. The CDR3 loop spans 15 amino acids. The germline gives CDR1 SGHAT, CDR2 FQDESV (reference sequence).

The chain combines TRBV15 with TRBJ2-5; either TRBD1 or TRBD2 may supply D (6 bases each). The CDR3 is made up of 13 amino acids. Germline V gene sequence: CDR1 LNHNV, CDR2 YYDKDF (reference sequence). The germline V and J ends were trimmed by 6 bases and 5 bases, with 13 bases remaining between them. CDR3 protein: CATRHRGHETQYF. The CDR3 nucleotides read TGTGCCACCAGACACCGGGGGCATGAGACCCAGTACTTC.

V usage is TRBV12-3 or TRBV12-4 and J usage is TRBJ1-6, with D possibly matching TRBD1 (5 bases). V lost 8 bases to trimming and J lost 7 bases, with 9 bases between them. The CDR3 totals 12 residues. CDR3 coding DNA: TGTGCCAGCGGAACAGGAAATTCACCCCTCCACTTT. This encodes CASGTGNSPLHF.

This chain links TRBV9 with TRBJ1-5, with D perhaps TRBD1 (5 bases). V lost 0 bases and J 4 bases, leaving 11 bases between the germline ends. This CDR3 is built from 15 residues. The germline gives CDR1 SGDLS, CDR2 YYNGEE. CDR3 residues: CASSVGGISNQPQHF. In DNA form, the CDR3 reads TGTGCCAGCAGCGTAGGGGGGATATCGAATCAGCCCCAGCATTTT.

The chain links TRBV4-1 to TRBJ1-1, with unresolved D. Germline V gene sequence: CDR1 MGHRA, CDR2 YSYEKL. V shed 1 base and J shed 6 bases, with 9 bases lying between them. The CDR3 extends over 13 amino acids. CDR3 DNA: TGCGCCAGCAGCCAAGCTCGGGGTTCTGAAGCTTTCTTT. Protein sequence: CASSQARGSEAFF.

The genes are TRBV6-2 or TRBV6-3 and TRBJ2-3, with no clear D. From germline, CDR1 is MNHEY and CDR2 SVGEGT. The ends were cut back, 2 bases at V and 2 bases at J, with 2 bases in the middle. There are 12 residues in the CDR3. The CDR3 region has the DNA TGTGCCAGCAGTTACAACACAGATACGCAGTATTTT. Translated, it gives CASSYNTDTQYF.

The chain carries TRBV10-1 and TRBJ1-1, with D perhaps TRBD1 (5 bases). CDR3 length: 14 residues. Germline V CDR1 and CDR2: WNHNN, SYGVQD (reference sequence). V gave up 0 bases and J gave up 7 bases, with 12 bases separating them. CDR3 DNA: TGCGCCAGCAGTGAGTCCGGGACCGTTAATGAAGCTTTCTTT. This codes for CASSESGTVNEAFF.

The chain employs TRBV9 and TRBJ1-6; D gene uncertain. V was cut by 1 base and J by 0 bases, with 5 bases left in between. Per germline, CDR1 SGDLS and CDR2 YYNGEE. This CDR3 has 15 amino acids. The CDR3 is CASSVSASYNSPLHF. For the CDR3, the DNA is TGTGCCAGCAGCGTATCGGCCTCCTATAATTCACCCCTCCACTTT.

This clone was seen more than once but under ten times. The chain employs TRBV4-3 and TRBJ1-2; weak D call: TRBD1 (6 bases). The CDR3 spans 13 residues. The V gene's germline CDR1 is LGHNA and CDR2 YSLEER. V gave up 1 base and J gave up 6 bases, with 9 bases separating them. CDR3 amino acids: CASSQVGGHGYTF. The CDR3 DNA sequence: TGCGCCAGCAGCCAAGTGGGGGGGCATGGCTACACCTTC.